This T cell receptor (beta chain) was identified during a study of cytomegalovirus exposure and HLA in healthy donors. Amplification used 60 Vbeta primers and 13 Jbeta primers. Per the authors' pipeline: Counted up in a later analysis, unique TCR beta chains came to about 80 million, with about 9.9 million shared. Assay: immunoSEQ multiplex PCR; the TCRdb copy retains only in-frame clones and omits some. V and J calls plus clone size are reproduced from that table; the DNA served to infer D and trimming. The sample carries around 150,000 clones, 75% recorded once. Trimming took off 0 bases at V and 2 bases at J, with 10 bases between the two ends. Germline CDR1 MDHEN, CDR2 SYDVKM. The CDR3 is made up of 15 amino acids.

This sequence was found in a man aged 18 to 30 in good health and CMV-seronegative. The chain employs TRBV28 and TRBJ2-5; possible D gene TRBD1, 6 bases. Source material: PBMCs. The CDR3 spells CASSLWDSQQETQYF. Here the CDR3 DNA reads TGTGCCAGCAGTTTATGGGACAGCCAGCAAGAGACCCAGTACTTC.